The source of this T cell receptor (beta chain) is a study of blood T cells in healthy people across ages. This clonotype has at least ten counts. Its antigen is unknown. Findings and caveats of the study: Using unsorted PBMCs precluded a conclusive naive versus antigen-experienced comparison. With naive T cell percentage, TCR beta diversity showed a strong correlation.

It was with a sample-barcoded 5' primer and a J-beta primer mix that a second PCR of roughly 6 to 12 cycles was run. TCRdb analysed the 5' RACE reads with MiXCR anew, one entry per CDR3 protein. The sample holds 1.5 million to 2 million distinct CDR3 sequences, roughly 27% seen once. V lost 2 bases and J 4 bases, leaving 3 bases between the germline ends. CDR1 and CDR2 from the germline V gene are SQVTM and ANQGSEA. The CDR3 sequence is 11 residues long. Sequencing used blood. This receptor was taken from a woman aged 25 to 45 in good health. The rearrangement joins TRBV29-1 to TRBJ2-1; D is unresolved. CDR3 region: CSVERYNEQFF. The CDR3 nucleotides read TGCAGCGTTGAAAGGTACAATGAGCAGTTCTTC.